Presented here are 23 T cell receptor beta chains from one specimen sequenced in a study of cytomegalovirus exposure and HLA in healthy donors. Vbeta (60) and Jbeta (13) primers were used in the PCR. Assay: immunoSEQ multiplex PCR; the TCRdb copy retains only in-frame clones and omits some. The table lists roughly 180,000 clones, over 65% of them singletons. Sequences were obtained from PBMCs. These receptors came from a man aged 18 to 35 in good health and CMV-seronegative.

The J gene is TRBJ1-2, the V gene TRBV7-9, with 8 bases identical to TRBD1. The CDR3 length is 15 residues. From germline, CDR1 is SEHNR and CDR2 FQNEAQ (reference sequence). With V trimmed by 5 bases and J by 5 bases, 10 bases remained unmatched. The CDR3 sequence: CASSLGQGIGYGYTF. The CDR3 bases are TGTGCCAGCAGCCTTGGACAGGGCATTGGGTATGGCTACACCTTC.

Only one count was recorded for this clone. The chain joins TRBV27 to TRBJ2-1, with 8 bases matching TRBD2. Trimming cost V 2 bases and J 7 bases; bases outside gene matches: 10. The CDR3 totals 16 residues. CDR1 MNHEY and CDR2 SMNVEV come from the germline V gene (reference sequence). The CDR3 nucleotides read TGTGCCAGCAGTTTAAGAGTAGCGGGCGGGGGGAATGAGCAGTTCTTC. Translated, it gives CASSLRVAGGGNEQFF.

This sequence joins TRBV10-2 and TRBJ1-1, with 7 bases aligning to TRBD1. Germline CDR1 and CDR2: WSHSY and SAAADI. V dropped 4 bases and J dropped 5; count of bases not matched to a gene: 7. The CDR3 loop spans 14 amino acids. CDR3 DNA sequence: TGCGCCAGCAGTGCAGGGGGTGTCAGGACTGAAGCTTTCTTT. Its protein is CASSAGGVRTEAFF.

V usage is TRBV18 and J usage is TRBJ2-2; a weak D match, TRBD1 (6 bases). Germline V CDR1 and CDR2: KGHSH, LQKENI. Trimming took 1 base from V and 0 from J, leaving 9 bases between them. The CDR3 covers 16 residues. The chain's CDR3 is CASSPLTGANTGELFF. As DNA, the CDR3 is TGTGCCAGCTCACCACTGACAGGAGCGAACACCGGGGAGCTGTTTTTT. The full variable domain, with the rest looked up from reference TRBV18 and TRBJ2-2, is NAGVMQNPRHLVRRRGQEARLRCSPMKGHSHVYWYRQLPEEGLKFMVYLQKENIIDESGMPKERFSAEFPKEGPSILRIQQVVRGDSAAYFCASSPLTGANTGELFFGEGSRLTVL.

The V call is TRBV4-1, the J call TRBJ2-7, with 8 bases that match TRBD2. The trim removed 1 base at V and 2 bases at J, leaving 16 bases unmatched. There are 19 residues in the CDR3. The germline CDR1 and CDR2 sequences are MGHRA and YSYEKL. In DNA, the CDR3 is TGCGCCAGCAGCCAAGTTCGGTCTAGCGGGTCCTTCTTCCCCTACGAGCAGTACTTC. Its protein product is CASSQVRSSGSFFPYEQYF.

The sample holds a few counts of this clone. The V call is TRBV5-4, the J call TRBJ1-2; D is possibly TRBD1 (5 bases). The V and J ends lost 0 bases and 7 bases respectively, with 10 bases between them. Germline V CDR1 and CDR2: SGHNT, YYREEE (reference sequence). This CDR3 has 13 residues. CDR3 amino acids: CASSLGQGSGYTF. The CDR3 nucleotides read TGTGCCAGCAGCTTGGGCCAGGGATCTGGCTACACCTTC.

This clone was seen only once. The chain employs TRBV7-3 and TRBJ1-6; 9 nucleotides agree with TRBD1. CDR3 length: 15 residues. The ends lost 4 bases at V and 9 bases at J; junction bases unmatched: 7. The germline V gene has CDR1 SGHTA and CDR2 FQGTGA. The CDR3 sequence: CASSSNRGPSSPLHF. CDR3 coding DNA: TGTGCCAGCAGCTCGAACAGGGGGCCGTCTTCACCCCTCCACTTT.

This chain uses TRBV9 with TRBJ2-1, with TRBD1 matching over 8 bases. The trim removed 1 base at V and 4 bases at J, leaving 7 bases unmatched. Germline-derived CDR1 and CDR2 are SGDLS and YYNGEE. The CDR3 is made up of 16 amino acids. This CDR3 reads CASSVHDRGLYNEQFF. CDR3 sequence (DNA): TGTGCCAGCAGCGTACACGACAGGGGCCTATACAATGAGCAGTTCTTC.

The chain combines TRBV6-5 with TRBJ2-2; the match to TRBD1 covers 7 bases. There are 15 residues in the CDR3. The V gene's germline CDR1 is MNHEY and CDR2 SVGAGI. V was clipped by 5 bases and J by 1 base; unmatched bases: 4. The CDR3 reads CASSRRQGNTGELFF. The CDR3 coding sequence is TGTGCCAGCAGTCGGAGACAGGGGAACACCGGGGAGCTGTTTTTT.

The genes are TRBV28 and TRBJ2-7; 9 bases are shared with TRBD1. Trimming at V came to 6 bases and at J to 5 bases, leaving 5 bases not matched to a gene. The germline gives CDR1 MDHEN, CDR2 SYDVKM. The CDR3 consists of 13 residues. The CDR3 region has the DNA TGTGCCAGCAGCTCGGGACAGGGAAACGAGCAGTACTTC. Its translation: CASSSGQGNEQYF.

V gene TRBV2 combines with J gene TRBJ2-2; TRBD1 aligns across 10 bases. CDR3 length: 16 amino acids. The germline CDR1 and CDR2 sequences are SNHLY and FYNNEI. J was trimmed by 7 bases and V by 7 bases; bases with no gene match: 12. This CDR3 reads CASTRRDRGLDGELFF. The DNA for the CDR3 is TGTGCCAGCACTAGAAGGGACAGGGGATTGGACGGGGAGCTGTTTTTT.

A few counts support this clone. The chain employs TRBV6-1 and TRBJ1-5, with D possibly TRBD1 on 5 matching bases. Trimming removed 0 bases at V and 1 base at J, with 7 bases between. The CDR3 runs to 15 residues. The germline V gene has CDR1 MNHNS and CDR2 SASEGT. The CDR3 is CASSEAPGSNQPQHF. The CDR3 DNA reads as TGTGCCAGCAGTGAAGCGCCAGGGAGCAATCAGCCCCAGCATTTT.

V usage is TRBV7-2 and J usage is TRBJ1-2, with a weak D call TRBD1 (5 bases). This CDR3 is 13 amino acids long. The V end lost 7 bases, the J end lost 2 bases, and 11 bases lay between the germline ends. Germline V gene data show CDR1 as SGHTA and CDR2 as FQGNSA. Written as DNA, the CDR3 is TGTGCCAGCACCCCCGACAGAAACTATGGCTACACCTTC. Amino acid sequence: CASTPDRNYGYTF.

CDR3 amino acids: CASSSLRDKEETQYF. The CDR3 nucleotides are TGTGCCAGCAGTTCGTTGCGGGATAAGGAAGAGACCCAGTACTTC. The rearrangement uses TRBV28 and TRBJ2-5; perhaps TRBD2 as D (6 bases). CDR1 and CDR2 from the germline V gene are MDHEN and SYDVKM. CDR3 length: 15 residues. The V and J ends lost 4 bases and 3 bases respectively, with 15 bases between them.

This chain connects TRBV21-1 to TRBJ2-5; the table's D call, TRBD2, has no DNA check behind it. TRBV21-1 is labeled a pseudogene. The CDR3 has 17 amino acids. CDR3 in amino acids: CASRRSGAGKYQETQYF. The CDR3 coding sequence is TGTGCCAGCCGCCGGTCCGGAGCGGGGAAGTACCAAGAGACCCAGTACTTC.

This chain uses TRBV4-1 with TRBJ2-7, with 7 bases identical to TRBD2. The CDR3 runs 13 residues. V was pared by 3 bases and J by 4 bases, with 3 bases of the junction left unmatched. In germline, CDR1 is MGHRA, CDR2 YSYEKL. The CDR3 spells CASSHRLAYEQYF. DNA for the CDR3: TGCGCCAGCAGCCACCGACTAGCTTACGAGCAGTACTTC.

The V call is TRBV7-3, the J call TRBJ1-6; 8 bases are a match to TRBD1. The CDR3 is 14 residues long. The germline V gene has CDR1 SGHTA and CDR2 FQGTGA. Losses at the gene ends were 4 bases for V and 10 bases for J; bases not matched to a gene: 6. The CDR3 coding sequence is TGTGCCAGCAGCTCCGGACAGGGTAACTCACCCCTCCACTTT. It specifies CASSSGQGNSPLHF.

The V and J genes are TRBV18 and TRBJ1-1; D not resolved. CDR1 is KGHSH, CDR2 LQKENI, per germline. This CDR3 spans 15 amino acids. The V and J ends lost 3 bases and 1 base respectively, with 12 bases between them. CDR3 in amino acids: CASSPRREANTEAFF. The CDR3 DNA reads TGTGCCAGCTCACCCCGAAGGGAGGCGAACACTGAAGCTTTCTTT.

This sequence joins TRBV5-1 and TRBJ2-1; TRBD1 matches at 10 bases. There are 13 residues in the CDR3. Germline loops: CDR1 SGHRS, CDR2 YFSETQ. V lost 8 bases, J lost 8 bases, and 7 bases stayed unmatched. The CDR3 loop reads CASTGTGVYEQFF. The CDR3 DNA sequence: TGCGCCAGTACCGGGACAGGGGTCTATGAGCAGTTCTTC.

This clone was seen just once. The chain has TRBV5-1 and TRBJ2-1, with 9 bases aligning to TRBD2. CDR3 size: 16 residues. CDR1 is SGHRS and CDR2 is YFSETQ in the germline V gene. V dropped 1 base and J dropped 1; count of bases not matched to a gene: 3. As DNA, the CDR3 is TGCGCCAGCAGCTTGCGCCTAGCGGGATCCTACAATGAGCAGTTCTTC. Its protein is CASSLRLAGSYNEQFF.

Details on this clone: Germline is not matched at one junction end, which may reflect a read error. V is TRBV7-9 and J is TRBJ1-2, with D perhaps TRBD1 (5 bases). This CDR3 spans 12 amino acids. CDR1 SEHNR and CDR2 FQNEAQ come from the germline V gene (reference sequence). CDR3 loop: CSSSSGREVYTF. Here the CDR3 DNA reads TGTTCCAGCAGTTCGGGCAGGGAGGTCTACACCTTC.

The genes are TRBV6-1 and TRBJ1-2; TRBD1 matches at 8 bases. CDR1 is MNHNS, CDR2 SASEGT, per germline. The CDR3 covers 14 residues. The junction had 11 bases not matched to a gene; V was cut back by 6 bases and J by 8 bases. The CDR3: CASSPGQGAQGYTF. DNA for the CDR3: TGTGCCAGCAGCCCTGGGCAGGGGGCTCAGGGCTACACCTTC.

The chain employs TRBV28 and TRBJ2-7, with D uncertain. The V gene lost 3 bases and the J gene lost 3 bases, with 3 bases spanning the gap. Looked up from germline, CDR1 is MDHEN and CDR2 is SYDVKM. This CDR3 spans 11 amino acids. Here the CDR3 reads CASSFSYEQYF. The DNA of the CDR3 is TGTGCCAGCAGTTTCAGCTACGAGCAGTACTTC. The full variable domain, rest sourced from reference TRBV28 and TRBJ2-7, is DVKVTQSSRYLVKRTGEKVFLECVQDMDHENMFWYRQDPGLGLRLIYFSYDVKMKEKGDIPEGYSVSREKKERFSLILESASTNQTSMYLCASSFSYEQYFGPGTRLTVT.